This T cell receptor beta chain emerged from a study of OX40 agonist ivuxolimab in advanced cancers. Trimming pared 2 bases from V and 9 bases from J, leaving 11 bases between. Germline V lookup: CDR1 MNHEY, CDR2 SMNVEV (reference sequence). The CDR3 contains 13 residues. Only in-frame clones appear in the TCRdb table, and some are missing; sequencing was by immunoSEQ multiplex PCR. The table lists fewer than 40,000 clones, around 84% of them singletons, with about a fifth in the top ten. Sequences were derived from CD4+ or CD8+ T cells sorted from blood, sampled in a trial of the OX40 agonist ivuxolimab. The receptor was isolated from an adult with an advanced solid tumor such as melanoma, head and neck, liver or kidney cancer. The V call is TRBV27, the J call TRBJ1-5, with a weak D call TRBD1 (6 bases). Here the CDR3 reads CASSLGGAGPQHF. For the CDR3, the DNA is TGTGCCAGCAGTTTAGGGGGCGCCGGGCCCCAGCATTTT.